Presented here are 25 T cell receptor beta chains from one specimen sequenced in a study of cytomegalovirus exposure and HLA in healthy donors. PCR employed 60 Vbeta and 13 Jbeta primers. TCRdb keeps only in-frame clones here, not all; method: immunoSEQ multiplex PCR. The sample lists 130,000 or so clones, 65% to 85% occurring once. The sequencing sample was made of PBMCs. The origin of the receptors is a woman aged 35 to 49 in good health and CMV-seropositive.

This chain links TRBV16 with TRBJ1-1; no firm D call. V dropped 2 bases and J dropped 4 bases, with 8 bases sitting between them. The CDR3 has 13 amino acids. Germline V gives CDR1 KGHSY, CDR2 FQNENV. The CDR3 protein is CASSQAQLTEAFF. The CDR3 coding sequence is TGTGCCAGCAGCCAAGCGCAACTCACTGAAGCTTTCTTT.

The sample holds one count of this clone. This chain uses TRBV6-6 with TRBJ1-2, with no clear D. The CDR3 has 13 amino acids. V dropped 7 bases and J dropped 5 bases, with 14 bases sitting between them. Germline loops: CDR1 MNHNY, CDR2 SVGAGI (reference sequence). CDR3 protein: CASIPTGVYGYTF. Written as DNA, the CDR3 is TGTGCCAGCATTCCCACCGGGGTTTATGGCTACACCTTC.

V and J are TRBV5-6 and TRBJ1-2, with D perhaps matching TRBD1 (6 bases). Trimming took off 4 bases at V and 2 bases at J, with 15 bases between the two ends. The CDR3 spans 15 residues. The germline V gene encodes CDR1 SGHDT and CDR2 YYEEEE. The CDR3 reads CASSNRGFRNYGYTF. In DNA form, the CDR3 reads TGTGCCAGCAGCAATAGGGGGTTCCGGAACTATGGCTACACCTTC.

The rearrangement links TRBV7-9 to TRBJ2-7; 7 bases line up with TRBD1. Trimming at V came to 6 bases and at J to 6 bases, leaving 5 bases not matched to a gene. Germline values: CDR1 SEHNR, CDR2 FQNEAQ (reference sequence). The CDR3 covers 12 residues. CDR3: CASSLQGPEQYF. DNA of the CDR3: TGTGCCAGCAGTTTACAGGGGCCCGAGCAGTACTTC.

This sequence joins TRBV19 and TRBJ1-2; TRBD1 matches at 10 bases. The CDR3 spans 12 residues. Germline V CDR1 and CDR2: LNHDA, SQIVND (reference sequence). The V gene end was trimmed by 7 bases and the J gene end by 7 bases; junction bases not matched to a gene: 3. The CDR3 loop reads CASTRTGGGYTF. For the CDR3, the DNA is TGTGCCAGTACCCGGACAGGGGGTGGCTACACCTTC.

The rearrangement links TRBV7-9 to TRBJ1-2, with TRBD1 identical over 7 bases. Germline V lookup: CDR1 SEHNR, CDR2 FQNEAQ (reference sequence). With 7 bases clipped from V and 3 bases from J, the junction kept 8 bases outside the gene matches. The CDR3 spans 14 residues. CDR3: CASTLEGAYYGYTF. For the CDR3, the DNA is TGTGCCAGCACACTAGAGGGGGCATACTATGGCTACACCTTC.

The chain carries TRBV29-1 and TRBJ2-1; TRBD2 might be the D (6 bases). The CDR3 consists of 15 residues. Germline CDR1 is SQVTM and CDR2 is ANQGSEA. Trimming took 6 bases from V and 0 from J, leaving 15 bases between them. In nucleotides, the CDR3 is TGCAGCGTCCCCCCCCGGGAGAGCTCCTACAATGAGCAGTTCTTC. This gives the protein CSVPPRESSYNEQFF.

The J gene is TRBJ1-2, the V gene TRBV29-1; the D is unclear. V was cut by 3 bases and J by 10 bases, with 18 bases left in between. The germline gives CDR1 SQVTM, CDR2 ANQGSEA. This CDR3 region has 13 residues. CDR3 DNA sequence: TGCAGCGTTGAGAGGCCCCTCGAGGCCGACTACACCTTC. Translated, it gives CSVERPLEADYTF.

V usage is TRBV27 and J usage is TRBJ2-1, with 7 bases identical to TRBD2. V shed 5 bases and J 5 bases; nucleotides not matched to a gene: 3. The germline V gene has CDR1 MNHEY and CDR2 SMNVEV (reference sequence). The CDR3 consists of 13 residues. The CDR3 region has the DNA TGTGCCAGCAGTCGGACTAGGAACAATGAGCAGTTCTTC. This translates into CASSRTRNNEQFF.

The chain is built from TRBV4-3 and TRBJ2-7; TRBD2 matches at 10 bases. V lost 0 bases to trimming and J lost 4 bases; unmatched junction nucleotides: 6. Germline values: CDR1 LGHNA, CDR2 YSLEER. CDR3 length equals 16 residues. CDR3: CASSQESGRAGYEQYF. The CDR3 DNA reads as TGCGCCAGCAGCCAAGAAAGCGGGAGGGCCGGATACGAGCAGTACTTC.

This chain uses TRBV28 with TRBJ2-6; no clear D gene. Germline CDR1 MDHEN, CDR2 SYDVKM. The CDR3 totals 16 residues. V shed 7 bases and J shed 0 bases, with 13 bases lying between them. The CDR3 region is CASTPPISSGANVLTF. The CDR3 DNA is TGTGCCAGCACCCCCCCCATTAGCTCTGGGGCCAACGTCCTGACTTTC.

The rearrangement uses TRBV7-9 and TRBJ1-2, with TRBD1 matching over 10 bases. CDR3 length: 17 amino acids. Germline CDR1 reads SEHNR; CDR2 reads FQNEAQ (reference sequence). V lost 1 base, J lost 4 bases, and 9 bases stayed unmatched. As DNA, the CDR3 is TGTGCCAGCAGCTTAGAAGGGACAGGGGCCTCGAGCTATGGCTACACCTTC. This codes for CASSLEGTGASSYGYTF.

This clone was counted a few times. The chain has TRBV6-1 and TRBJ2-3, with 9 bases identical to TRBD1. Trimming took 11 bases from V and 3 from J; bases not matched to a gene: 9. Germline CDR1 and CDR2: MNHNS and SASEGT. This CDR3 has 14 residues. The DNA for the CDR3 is TGTGCCGCCAACCCGGGACAGGGAACAGATACGCAGTATTTT. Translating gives CAANPGQGTDTQYF.

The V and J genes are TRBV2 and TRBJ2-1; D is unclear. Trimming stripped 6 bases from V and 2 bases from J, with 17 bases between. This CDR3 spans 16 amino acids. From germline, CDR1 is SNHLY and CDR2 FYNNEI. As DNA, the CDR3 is TGTGCCAGCAGGGTGCTGACTGCCTCACCCTACAATGAGCAGTTCTTC. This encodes CASRVLTASPYNEQFF.

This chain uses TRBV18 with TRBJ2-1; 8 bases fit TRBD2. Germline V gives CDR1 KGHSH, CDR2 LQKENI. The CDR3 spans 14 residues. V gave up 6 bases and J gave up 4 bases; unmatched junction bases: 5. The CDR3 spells CASSPGGPYNEQFF. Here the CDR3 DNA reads TGTGCCAGCTCCCCGGGGGGGCCTTACAATGAGCAGTTCTTC.

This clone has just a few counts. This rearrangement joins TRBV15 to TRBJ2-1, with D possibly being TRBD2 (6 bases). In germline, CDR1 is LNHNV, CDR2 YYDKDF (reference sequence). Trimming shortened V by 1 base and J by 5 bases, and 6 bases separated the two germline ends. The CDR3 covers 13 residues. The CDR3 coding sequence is TGTGCCACCAGCAGAGGACTAGACAATGAGCAGTTCTTC. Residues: CATSRGLDNEQFF.

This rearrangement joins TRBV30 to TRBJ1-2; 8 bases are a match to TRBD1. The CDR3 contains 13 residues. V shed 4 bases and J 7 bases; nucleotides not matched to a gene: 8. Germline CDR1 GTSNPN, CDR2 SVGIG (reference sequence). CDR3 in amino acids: CAWTLQGALGYTF. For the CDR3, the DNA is TGTGCCTGGACGCTGCAGGGGGCGCTTGGCTACACCTTC.

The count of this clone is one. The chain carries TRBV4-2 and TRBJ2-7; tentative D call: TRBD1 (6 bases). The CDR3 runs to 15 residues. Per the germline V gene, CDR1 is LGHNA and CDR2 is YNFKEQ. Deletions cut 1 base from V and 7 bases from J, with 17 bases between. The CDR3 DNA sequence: TGTGCCAGCAGCCAAGCATCCCCATTGGACAGAGAGCAGTACTTC. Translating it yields CASSQASPLDREQYF.

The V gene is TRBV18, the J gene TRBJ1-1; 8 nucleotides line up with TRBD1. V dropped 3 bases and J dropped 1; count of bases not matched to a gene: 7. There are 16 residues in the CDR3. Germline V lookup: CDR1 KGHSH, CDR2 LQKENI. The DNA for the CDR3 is TGTGCCAGCTCACCCTGGACAGGGACTGGGAACACTGAAGCTTTCTTT. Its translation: CASSPWTGTGNTEAFF.

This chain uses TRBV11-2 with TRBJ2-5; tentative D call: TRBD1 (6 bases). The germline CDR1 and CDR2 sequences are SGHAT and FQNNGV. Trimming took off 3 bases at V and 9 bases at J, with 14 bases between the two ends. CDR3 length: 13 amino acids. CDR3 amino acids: CASSFQGTRAQYF. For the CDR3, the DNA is TGTGCCAGCAGCTTTCAGGGGACGAGGGCCCAGTACTTC.

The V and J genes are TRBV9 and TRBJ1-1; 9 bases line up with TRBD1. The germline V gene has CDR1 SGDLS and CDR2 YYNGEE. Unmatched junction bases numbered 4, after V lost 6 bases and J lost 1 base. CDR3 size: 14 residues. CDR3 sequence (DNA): TGTGCCAGCACACAGGGACAGGGGAACACTGAAGCTTTCTTT. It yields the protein CASTQGQGNTEAFF. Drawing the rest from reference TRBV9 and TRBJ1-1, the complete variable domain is DSGVTQTPKHLITATGQRVTLRCSPRSGDLSVYWYQQSLDQGLQFLIQYYNGEERAKGNILERFSAQQFPDLHSELNLSSLELGDSALYFCASTQGQGNTEAFFGQGTRLTVV.

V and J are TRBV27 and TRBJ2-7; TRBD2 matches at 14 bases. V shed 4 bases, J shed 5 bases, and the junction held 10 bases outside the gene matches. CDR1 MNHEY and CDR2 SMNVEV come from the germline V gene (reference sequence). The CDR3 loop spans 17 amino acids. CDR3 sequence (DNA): TGTGCCAGCAGTTCCTTCCTGGGGACTAGCGGGAGCAACGAGCAGTACTTC. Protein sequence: CASSSFLGTSGSNEQYF.

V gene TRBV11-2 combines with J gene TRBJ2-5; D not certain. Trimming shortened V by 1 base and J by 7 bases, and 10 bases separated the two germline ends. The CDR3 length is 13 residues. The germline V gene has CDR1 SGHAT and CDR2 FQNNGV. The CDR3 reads CASSLGTAGTQYF. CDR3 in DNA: TGTGCCAGCAGCTTAGGAACAGCTGGGACCCAGTACTTC.

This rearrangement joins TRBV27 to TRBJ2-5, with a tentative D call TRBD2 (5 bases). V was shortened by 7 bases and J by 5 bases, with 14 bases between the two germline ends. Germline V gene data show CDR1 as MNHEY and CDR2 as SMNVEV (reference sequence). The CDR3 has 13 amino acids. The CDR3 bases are TGTGCCAGCAAGGTTCTAGCCGGGGAGACCCAGTACTTC. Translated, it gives CASKVLAGETQYF.

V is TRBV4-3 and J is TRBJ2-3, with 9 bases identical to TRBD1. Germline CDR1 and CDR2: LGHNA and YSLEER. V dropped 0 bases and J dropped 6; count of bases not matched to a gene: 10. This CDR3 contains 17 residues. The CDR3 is CASSQDDTGGSWDTQYF. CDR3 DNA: TGCGCCAGCAGCCAAGACGATACAGGGGGCTCTTGGGATACGCAGTATTTT.